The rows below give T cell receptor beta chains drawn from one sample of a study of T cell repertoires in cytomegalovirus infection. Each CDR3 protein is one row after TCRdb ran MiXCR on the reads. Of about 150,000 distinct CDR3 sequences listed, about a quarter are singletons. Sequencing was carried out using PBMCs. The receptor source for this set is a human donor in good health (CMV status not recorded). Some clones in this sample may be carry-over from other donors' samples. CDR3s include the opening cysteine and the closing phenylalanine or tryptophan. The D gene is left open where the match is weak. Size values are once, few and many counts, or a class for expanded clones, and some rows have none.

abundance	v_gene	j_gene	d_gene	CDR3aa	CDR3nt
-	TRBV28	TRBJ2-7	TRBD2	CASSLGRGASYEQYF	TGTGCCAGCAGTTTGGGGCGGGGGGCCTCCTACGAGCAGTACTTC
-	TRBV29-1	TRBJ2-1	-	CSVAGGEQFF	TGCAGCGTTGCCGGGGGTGAGCAGTTCTTC
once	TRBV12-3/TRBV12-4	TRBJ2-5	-	CASSPRQTRYQETQYF	TGTGCCAGCAGTCCCCGGCAAACTAGGTACCAAGAGACCCAGTACTTC
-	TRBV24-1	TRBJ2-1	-	CATSEGLGEQFF	TGTGCCACCAGTGAGGGGTTAGGTGAGCAGTTCTTC
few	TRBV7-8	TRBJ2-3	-	CASSLVAAHPGDTQYF	TGTGCCAGCAGCTTAGTCGCGGCCCACCCCGGAGATACGCAGTATTTT
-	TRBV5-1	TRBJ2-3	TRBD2	CASAVAGGQDTQYF	TGCGCCAGCGCCGTCGCGGGAGGGCAAGATACGCAGTATTTT
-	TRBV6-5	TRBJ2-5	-	CASSYRGGETQYF	TGTGCCAGCAGTTACAGGGGTGGGGAGACCCAGTACTTC
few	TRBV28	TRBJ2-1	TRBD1	CASSTIWGDRGRNEQFF	TGTGCCAGCAGTACAATATGGGGGGACAGGGGTAGGAATGAGCAGTTCTTC
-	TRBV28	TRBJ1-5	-	CASSWDNSNQPQHF	TGTGCCAGCAGTTGGGACAATAGCAATCAGCCCCAGCATTTT
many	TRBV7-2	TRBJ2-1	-	CASSLGRGTYNEQFF	TGTGCCAGCAGCTTAGGGAGGGGTACCTACAATGAGCAGTTCTTC
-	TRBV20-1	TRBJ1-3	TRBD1	CSAPGQGRNTIYF	TGCAGTGCACCGGGACAGGGAAGAAACACCATATATTTT
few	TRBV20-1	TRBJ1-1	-	CSAWNGPGGAFF	TGCAGTGCATGGAATGGACCGGGCGGAGCTTTCTTT
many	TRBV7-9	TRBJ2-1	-	CASSGGQAGMDNEQFF	TGTGCCAGCAGCGGAGGCCAGGCGGGGATGGACAATGAGCAGTTCTTC
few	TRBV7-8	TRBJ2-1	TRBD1	CASSLVGTGLSNEQFF	TGTGCCAGCAGCTTAGTGGGGACAGGGTTATCGAATGAGCAGTTCTTC
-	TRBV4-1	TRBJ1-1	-	CASSSFGGGTEAFF	TGCGCCAGCAGCAGTTTTGGGGGGGGCACTGAAGCTTTCTTT
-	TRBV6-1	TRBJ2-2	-	CASSLTTQAGELFF	TGTGCCAGCAGTTTGACTACTCAGGCCGGGGAGCTGTTTTTT
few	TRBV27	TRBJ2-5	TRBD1	CASSFRGQETQYF	TGTGCCAGCAGTTTCAGGGGGCAAGAGACCCAGTACTTC
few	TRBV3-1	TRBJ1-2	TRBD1	CASRDSWGYTF	TGTGCCAGCCGGGACAGTTGGGGCTACACCTTC
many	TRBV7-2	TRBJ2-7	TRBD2	CASSPRGLAGGRSYEQYF	TGTGCCAGCAGCCCTAGGGGACTAGCGGGGGGGCGATCCTACGAGCAGTACTTC
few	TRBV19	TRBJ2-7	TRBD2	CASSIGLAERQSEQYF	TGTGCCAGTAGTATAGGGCTAGCGGAGAGACAAAGCGAGCAGTACTTC
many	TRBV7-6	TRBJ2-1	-	CASSLKGDEQFF	TGTGCCAGCAGCTTAAAGGGCGATGAGCAGTTCTTC
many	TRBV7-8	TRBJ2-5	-	CASSRDQETQYF	TGTGCCAGCAGTAGGGACCAAGAGACCCAGTACTTC
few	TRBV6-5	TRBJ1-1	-	CASSTTGGRTEAFF	TGTGCCAGCAGTACCACCGGGGGTCGGACTGAAGCTTTCTTT
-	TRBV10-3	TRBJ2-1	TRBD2	CAISSGLAERTYNEQFF	TGTGCCATCAGCTCCGGACTAGCGGAGAGGACCTACAATGAGCAGTTCTTC
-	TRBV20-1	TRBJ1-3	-	CSARDVSGGSGNTIYF	TGCAGTGCTAGAGATGTCTCGGGGGGCTCTGGAAACACCATATATTTT
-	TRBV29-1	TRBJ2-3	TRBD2	CSAGTSGSTDTQYF	TGCAGCGCAGGGACTAGCGGGAGTACAGATACGCAGTATTTT
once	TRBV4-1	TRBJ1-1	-	CASSQARGAGEAFF	TGCGCCAGCAGCCAGGCCCGAGGGGCCGGAGAAGCTTTCTTT
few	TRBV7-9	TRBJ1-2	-	CGIAGAYGYTF	TGTGGAATAGCAGGGGCCTATGGCTACACCTTC
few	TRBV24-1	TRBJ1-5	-	CATSLAPSNQPQHF	TGTGCCACCAGTTTGGCTCCGAGCAATCAGCCCCAGCATTTT
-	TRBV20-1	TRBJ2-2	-	CSARDPNGRNTGELFF	TGCAGTGCTAGAGACCCTAACGGGCGAAACACCGGGGAGCTGTTTTTT
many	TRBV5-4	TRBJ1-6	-	CASLSKGQGRANSPLHF	TGTGCCAGCCTGAGTAAGGGTCAGGGGCGCGCGAATTCACCCCTCCACTTT
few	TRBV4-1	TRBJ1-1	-	CASSQEAANTEAFF	TGTGCCAGCAGCCAAGAGGCAGCGAACACTGAAGCTTTCTTT